This T cell receptor (beta chain) was documented in a study of cytomegalovirus exposure and HLA in healthy donors. Overall study context: The approximately 600 first-cohort repertoires shared a platform with the approximately 110 validation repertoires, as reported in a later analysis. Study-level points and caveats: For most TCR sequences rarity was the rule, although some public TCRs occurred in many donors. A few CMV-associated chains were confirmed in vitro to be specific for CMV antigens.

The protocol was immunoSEQ multiplex PCR, while the TCRdb copy is restricted to in-frame clones and leaves out a portion. There are fewer than 200,000 clones in the sample; 85% occur only once, and 16% lies in the top ten. Trimming removed 8 bases from V and 7 bases from J, with 18 bases in between. Germline CDR1 reads LNHDA; CDR2 reads SQIVND (reference sequence). The CDR3 is 13 residues long. A note on this clone: The target antigen is unknown.

The chain recombines TRBV19 with TRBJ2-7; D is perhaps TRBD1 (6 bases). Sequenced sample: PBMCs. The receptor was isolated from a man aged 18 to 30 in good health and CMV-seropositive. The DNA for the CDR3 is TGTGCCAGTCAGGGGTTTAACGACGGAGAGCAGTACTTC. Translating gives CASQGFNDGEQYF.